A single sample is the source of the 22 T cell receptor beta chains below, sequenced in a study of shared clonotypes between healthy human individuals. Measured with immunoSEQ multiplex PCR; TCRdb has only the in-frame clones, and not every one. The data hold some 1 million clones, with about three quarters observed a single time. The source material was memory CD4+ T cells sorted from blood. Specified subset: CD45RA-negative fraction. All receptors derive from a man younger than 35 in good health.

This rearrangement joins TRBV5-6 to TRBJ1-4, with a possible D match to TRBD1 (5 bases). The germline gives CDR1 SGHDT, CDR2 YYEEEE. This CDR3 spans 13 amino acids. V was trimmed by 1 base and J by 6 bases, leaving 7 bases between them. In DNA form, the CDR3 reads TGTGCCAGCAGCTTGTTGGGGGATGAAAAACTGTTTTTT. Amino acid sequence: CASSLLGDEKLFF.

This chain uses TRBV7-9 with TRBJ1-2, with D uncertain. Germline V gene lookup returns CDR1 SEHNR and CDR2 FQNEAQ (reference sequence). The CDR3 consists of 13 residues. V lost 1 base and J lost 8, with 11 bases in between. The CDR3 nucleotides are TGTGCCAGCAGCTTAGGGACTTTCGGAGGCTACACCTTC. The encoded protein is CASSLGTFGGYTF.

Only one count was recorded for this clone. The gene calls are TRBV19 and TRBJ2-3, with 8 bases that match TRBD1. Germline loops: CDR1 LNHDA, CDR2 SQIVND (reference sequence). This CDR3 has 16 amino acids. V shed 5 bases and J 0 bases; nucleotides not matched to a gene: 7. The CDR3 is CASSSPGTGSTDTQYF. The CDR3 DNA follows: TGTGCCAGTAGTTCCCCCGGGACAGGTAGCACAGATACGCAGTATTTT.

This rearrangement joins TRBV5-1 to TRBJ1-6; D is perhaps TRBD1 (6 bases). CDR1 and CDR2 from the germline V gene are SGHRS and YFSETQ. Between the trimmed V and J ends, which lost 2 bases and 10 bases, there was a span of 16 bases. The CDR3 spans 15 residues. The CDR3 coding sequence is TGCGCCAGCAGCTTCTCCGGGGGCGCAGGGTCACCCCTCCACTTT. As protein: CASSFSGGAGSPLHF.

The chain couples TRBV27 to TRBJ2-7, with D tentatively TRBD1 (6 bases). There are 15 residues in the CDR3. The germline V gene has CDR1 MNHEY and CDR2 SMNVEV (reference sequence). The germline V and J ends were trimmed by 3 bases and 3 bases, with 15 bases remaining between them. CDR3 residues: CASSFNRATNYEQYF. In DNA form, the CDR3 reads TGTGCCAGCAGTTTCAACAGGGCGACTAACTACGAGCAGTACTTC.

The rearrangement joins TRBV28 to TRBJ2-2; D is ambiguous. Trimming took 3 bases from V and 6 from J, leaving 11 bases between them. The CDR3 has 14 amino acids. The V gene's germline CDR1 is MDHEN and CDR2 SYDVKM. CDR3 in amino acids: CASSLREPAGELFF. Written as DNA, the CDR3 is TGTGCCAGCAGTTTGCGCGAACCCGCCGGGGAGCTGTTTTTT.

J is TRBJ2-4 and V is TRBV11-3, with a weak D call TRBD1 (5 bases). V lost 1 base, J lost 7 bases, and 11 bases lay in between. This CDR3 is 14 amino acids long. Per the germline V gene, CDR1 is SGHNT and CDR2 is YENEEA. CDR3 protein: CASSLVHQGNIQYF. CDR3 coding DNA: TGTGCCAGCAGCTTAGTCCATCAGGGTAACATTCAGTACTTC.

Only a few counts were recorded for this clone. The chain links TRBV5-6 to TRBJ1-6; no definite D call. CDR1 and CDR2 (germline): SGHDT, YYEEEE. The V end was cut by 7 bases, the J end by 8 bases, with 10 bases between. The CDR3 has 12 amino acids. The CDR3 nucleotides read TGTGCCAGCCAAAAGCGGGATTCACCCCTCCACTTT. It specifies CASQKRDSPLHF.

This clone has just a few counts. The rearrangement joins TRBV30 to TRBJ1-1; 11 bases agree with TRBD1. CDR1 and CDR2 from the germline V gene are GTSNPN and SVGIG (reference sequence). This CDR3 has 14 residues. V lost 3 bases and J lost 3; bases outside the gene matches: 3. The CDR3 protein is CAWSMGQGDTEAFF. The CDR3 DNA reads TGTGCCTGGAGCATGGGACAGGGGGACACTGAAGCTTTCTTT.

The CDR3 bases are TGTGCCAGTGGACAGGGGACGGGCACTGAAGCTTTCTTT. It specifies CASGQGTGTEAFF. The chain couples TRBV7-9 to TRBJ1-1; TRBD1 agrees at 9 bases. CDR3 length: 13 amino acids. Looked up from germline, CDR1 is SEHNR and CDR2 is FQNEAQ (reference sequence). Germline trimming cut 9 bases from V and 4 bases from J; bases unmatched to any gene: 6. Variable domain in full (rest from reference TRBV7-9 and TRBJ1-1): DTGVSQNPRHKITKRGQNVTFRCDPISEHNRLYWYRQTLGQGPEFLTYFQNEAQLEKSRLLSDRFSAERPKGSFSTLEIQRTEQGDSAMYLCASGQGTGTEAFFGQGTRLTVV.

In this sample, this clone turned up many times. V is TRBV7-3 and J is TRBJ1-1, with D perhaps matching TRBD1 (5 bases). The CDR3 has 14 amino acids. Germline CDR1 SGHTA, CDR2 FQGTGA. The ends were cut back, 5 bases at V and 0 bases at J, with 10 bases in the middle. The CDR3 here is CASSGDGMNTEAFF. DNA for the CDR3: TGTGCCAGCAGCGGGGACGGCATGAACACTGAAGCTTTCTTT.

The chain links TRBV30 to TRBJ2-4; D not resolved. Trimming left V 2 bases short and J 0 bases short, with 11 bases between. Germline CDR1 GTSNPN, CDR2 SVGIG (reference sequence). This CDR3 region has 15 residues. This CDR3 is CAWSPAPPAKNIQYF. The CDR3 DNA follows: TGTGCCTGGAGTCCCGCACCTCCAGCCAAAAACATTCAGTACTTC.

The rearrangement joins TRBV6-5 to TRBJ2-3; D is uncertain. CDR3 size: 16 residues. The germline gives CDR1 MNHEY, CDR2 SVGAGI. V gave up 2 bases and J gave up 1 base, with 13 bases separating them. The CDR3 sequence: CASSYDGSIGTDTQYF. Written as DNA, the CDR3 is TGTGCCAGCAGTTACGATGGCTCCATAGGCACAGATACGCAGTATTTT.

The genes are TRBV4-1 and TRBJ1-6, with D tentatively TRBD1 (6 bases). V was clipped by 1 base and J by 6 bases, with 31 bases between them. Looked up from germline, CDR1 is MGHRA and CDR2 is YSYEKL. The CDR3 has 22 amino acids. The CDR3: CASSQVPQGVSEYWLGNSPLHF. CDR3 sequence (DNA): TGCGCCAGCAGCCAAGTCCCACAGGGAGTCTCAGAATATTGGTTGGGTAATTCACCCCTCCACTTT.

Worth noting for this clone: One base away lies a much larger clone, so this may be a sequencing read error. The chain joins TRBV6-1 to TRBJ1-1; D not certain. This CDR3 has 11 residues. CDR1 MNHNS and CDR2 SASEGT come from the germline V gene. The germline V and J ends were trimmed by 4 bases and 3 bases, with 3 bases remaining between them. CDR3 DNA: TGTGCCAGCAGTGCGGACACTGAAGCTTTCTTT. Translated: CASSADTEAFF.

About this clone: Since the CDR3 does not end with the conserved phenylalanine or tryptophan, this likely comes from a read error. The DNA is omitted, as the CDR3 cannot be located on it reliably, and the CDR3 follows TCRdb's listing. This chain's CDR3 is CASSQAPAHSD. The chain carries TRBV4-1 and TRBJ2-7. Germline CDR1 and CDR2: MGHRA and YSYEKL. The CDR3 totals 11 residues, both ends included.

This clone occurred a few times. J is TRBJ2-7 and V is TRBV21-1. TRBV21-1 is recorded as a pseudogene. The CDR3 has 10 residues. The CDR3 sequence is CASSWDEQYF. CDR3 nucleotides: TGTGCCAGCAGTTGGGACGAGCAGTACTTC.

V and J are TRBV5-1 and TRBJ2-7, with D perhaps assigned TRBD1 or TRBD2 (5 bases each). Trimming cost V 0 bases and J 4 bases, with 11 bases left between them. CDR3 length: 14 residues. Looked up from germline, CDR1 is SGHRS and CDR2 is YFSETQ. The CDR3 sequence is CASSLAVGVYEQYF. The CDR3 bases are TGCGCCAGCAGCTTGGCTGTGGGGGTTTACGAGCAGTACTTC.

The chain joins TRBV5-1 to TRBJ2-1; 11 bases map to TRBD1. With V trimmed by 4 bases and J by 6 bases, 3 bases remained unmatched. Germline V lookup: CDR1 SGHRS, CDR2 YFSETQ. This CDR3 contains 14 residues. CDR3 coding DNA: TGCGCCAGCAGCAACGGGACAGGGGGCAATGAGCAGTTCTTC. Its protein is CASSNGTGGNEQFF.

The chain links TRBV19 to TRBJ2-6; no firm D call. V was trimmed by 3 bases and J by 4 bases, leaving 10 bases between them. Germline V gene lookup returns CDR1 LNHDA and CDR2 SQIVND (reference sequence). This CDR3 is built from 15 residues. This CDR3 reads CASSMIAAGANVLTF. Here the CDR3 DNA reads TGTGCCAGTAGTATGATAGCAGCCGGGGCCAACGTCCTGACTTTC.

The chain combines TRBV19 with TRBJ2-2; possible D gene TRBD1, 6 bases. Trimming removed 5 bases at V and 6 bases at J, with 13 bases between. The CDR3 extends over 14 amino acids. Germline CDR1 is LNHDA and CDR2 is SQIVND (reference sequence). Written as DNA, the CDR3 is TGTGCCAGTAGTTTCCAAGGGGGTGCCGGGGAGCTGTTTTTT. This sequence encodes CASSFQGGAGELFF.

V gene TRBV11-3 combines with J gene TRBJ2-5, with TRBD1 identical over 11 bases. Germline loops: CDR1 SGHNT, CDR2 YENEEA. J gave up 2 bases and V 5 bases, and 4 bases lay outside the gene matches. The CDR3 loop spans 15 amino acids. For the CDR3, the DNA is TGTGCCAGCAGCCCCCGGGACAGGGGGCAAGAGACCCAGTACTTC. It is translated as CASSPRDRGQETQYF.